What follows is one TCR beta chain and its context. CDR1 is GTSNPN and CDR2 is SVGIG in the germline V gene (reference sequence). This CDR3 is 12 amino acids long. V lost 3 bases, J lost 12 bases, and 5 bases stayed unmatched. This entry is derived from a study of T cell responses to AZD1222 COVID-19 vaccine. Libraries were prepared by immunoSEQ multiplex PCR; TCRdb keeps only in-frame clonotypes and omits some of them. The sample lists some 120,000 clones, 88% occurring once. The sample in question was peripheral blood, obtained on day 0 of MenACWY control vaccination. This sequence originates from an adult in good health. This chain uses TRBV30 with TRBJ1-6; 7 bases are a match to TRBD1. CDR3 region: CAWRRTGGPLHF. CDR3 nucleotide sequence: TGTGCCTGGAGAAGGACAGGTGGACCCCTCCACTTT.